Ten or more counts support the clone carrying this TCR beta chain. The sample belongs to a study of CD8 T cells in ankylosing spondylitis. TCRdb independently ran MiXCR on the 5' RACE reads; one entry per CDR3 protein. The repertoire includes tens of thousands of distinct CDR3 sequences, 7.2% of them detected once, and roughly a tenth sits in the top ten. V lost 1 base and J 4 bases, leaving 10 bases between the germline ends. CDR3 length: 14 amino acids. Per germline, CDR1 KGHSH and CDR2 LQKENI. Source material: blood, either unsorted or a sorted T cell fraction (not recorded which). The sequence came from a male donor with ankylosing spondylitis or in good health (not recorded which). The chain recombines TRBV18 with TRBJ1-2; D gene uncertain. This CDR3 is CASSPQGLSYGYTF. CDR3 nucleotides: TGTGCCAGCTCACCACAGGGCCTCTCCTATGGCTACACCTTC.